A selection of T cell receptor beta chains follows, all from one sample in a study of cytomegalovirus exposure and HLA in healthy donors. Clones were sequenced by immunoSEQ multiplex PCR, and TCRdb holds only the in-frame ones, with some missing. The sample yields roughly 110,000 clones, 75% to 85% seen once. Material: PBMCs. These receptors were taken from a woman between 18 and 29 years old in good health and CMV-seropositive. Both conserved end residues are part of each CDR3. The D gene is left open where the match is weak. Clone sizes are given selectively: once, few, many, or a class where the clone is expanded.

d_call | j_call | clone_size | v_call | cdr3_aa | cdr3_nt
TRBD2 | TRBJ2-7 | . | TRBV11-2 | CASSSRPSGSRSPYEQYF | TGTGCCAGCAGCTCCCGGCCTAGCGGGAGCCGCTCCCCCTACGAGCAGTACTTC
. | TRBJ2-7 | . | TRBV6-1 | CASAGEATYEQYF | TGTGCCAGCGCCGGGGAGGCCACCTACGAGCAGTACTTC
. | TRBJ1-5 | . | TRBV9 | CASSSSGGPQHF | TGTGCCAGCAGCTCTTCCGGGGGTCCCCAGCATTTT
. | TRBJ2-7 | . | TRBV5-1 | CASSLSGQTSYEQYF | TGCGCCAGCAGCTTAAGCGGCCAGACCTCCTACGAGCAGTACTTC
TRBD1 | TRBJ1-1 | . | TRBV29-1 | CSVSIRGWAEAFF | TGCAGCGTCTCCATCAGGGGGTGGGCTGAAGCTTTCTTT
. | TRBJ2-7 | . | TRBV28 | CASSFADTRNEQYF | TGTGCCAGCAGTTTCGCGGACACCCGGAACGAGCAGTACTTC
TRBD2 | TRBJ2-2 | . | TRBV6-5 | CASHEGLVDTGELFF | TGTGCCAGCCACGAGGGACTAGTGGACACCGGGGAGCTGTTTTTT
. | TRBJ1-1 | . | TRBV6-1 | CASSRTALGPEAFF | TGTGCCAGCAGCAGGACAGCCTTAGGACCTGAAGCTTTCTTT
. | TRBJ1-3 | . | TRBV2 | CASSGEGFSGNTIYF | TGTGCCAGCAGTGGGGAGGGGTTCTCTGGAAACACCATATATTTT
TRBD1 | TRBJ2-2 | once | TRBV30 | CAWAPWTGNTGELFF | TGTGCCTGGGCGCCATGGACAGGGAACACCGGGGAGCTGTTTTTT
TRBD2 | TRBJ2-7 | . | TRBV2 | CASSDEGGRVYEQYF | TGTGCCAGCAGTGACGAGGGCGGGAGGGTGTACGAGCAGTACTTC
TRBD2 | TRBJ2-2 | . | TRBV7-9 | CASRTSGRDTGELFF | TGTGCCAGCAGGACTAGCGGGAGGGACACCGGGGAGCTGTTTTTT
TRBD2 | TRBJ2-7 | . | TRBV28 | CASTRLAGVPEQYF | TGTGCCAGCACAAGACTAGCGGGAGTCCCCGAGCAGTACTTC
TRBD2 | TRBJ2-7 | . | TRBV7-8 | CASSLATSGRYEQYF | TGTGCCAGCAGCTTAGCGACTAGCGGGAGGTACGAGCAGTACTTC
TRBD1 | TRBJ2-3 | once | TRBV4-1 | CASSPGTGLGPTDTQYF | TGCGCCAGCAGCCCCGGGACAGGGCTTGGTCCTACAGATACGCAGTATTTT
TRBD2 | TRBJ2-1 | once | TRBV7-9 | CASRPPVAGGPYNEQFF | TGTGCCAGCAGGCCCCCAGTAGCGGGAGGGCCCTACAATGAGCAGTTCTTC
. | TRBJ1-2 | . | TRBV30 | CAWSVLRQPYGYTF | TGTGCCTGGAGTGTACTGAGACAGCCCTATGGCTACACCTTC
. | TRBJ2-5 | . | TRBV12-5 | CASGLSTGPWEQYF | TGTGCTAGTGGTTTATCAACAGGGCCCTGGGAGCAGTACTTC
TRBD2 | TRBJ2-5 | few | TRBV19 | CASSIGGGAGTQYF | TGTGCCAGTAGTATAGGCGGGGGAGCAGGGACCCAGTACTTC
. | TRBJ1-4 | few | TRBV6-5 | CASRAINEKLFF | TGTGCCAGCAGAGCGATTAATGAAAAACTGTTTTTT
. | TRBJ2-1 | . | TRBV18 | CASSPDATTWNEQFF | TGTGCCAGCTCACCTGATGCTACCACGTGGAATGAGCAGTTCTTC
. | TRBJ2-7 | . | TRBV30 | CAWSVKGASYEQYF | TGTGCCTGGAGTGTCAAAGGGGCATCCTACGAGCAGTACTTC
TRBD1 | TRBJ1-4 | once | TRBV27 | CASRQGAVATNEKLFF | TGTGCCAGCAGACAGGGGGCGGTCGCAACTAATGAAAAACTGTTTTTT
TRBD2 | TRBJ2-7 | . | TRBV28 | CASLGGEDYEQYF | TGTGCCAGCCTTGGGGGGGAGGACTACGAGCAGTACTTC
TRBD1 | TRBJ2-5 | . | TRBV2 | CASKQTGGVLETQYF | TGTGCCAGCAAGCAGACAGGGGGAGTTTTGGAGACCCAGTACTTC
TRBD1 | TRBJ1-4 | . | TRBV7-9 | CASSSETGAPNWEKLFF | TGTGCCAGCAGCTCTGAAACAGGGGCTCCCAATTGGGAAAAACTGTTTTTT
TRBD1 | TRBJ2-7 | . | TRBV6-5 | CASSYARTGTYEQYF | TGTGCCAGCAGTTACGCCAGGACAGGGACCTACGAGCAGTACTTC
. | TRBJ2-5 | . | TRBV5-1 | CASSIRTAVEETQYF | TGCGCCAGCAGCATCCGGACAGCCGTAGAAGAGACCCAGTACTTC
. | TRBJ1-1 | . | TRBV6-1 | CASSVDRNTEAFF | TGTGCCAGCAGTGTAGACAGAAACACTGAAGCTTTCTTT
TRBD2 | TRBJ2-5 | . | TRBV5-4 | CASSLLAGGRETQYF | TGTGCCAGCAGCTTACTAGCGGGGGGGAGGGAGACCCAGTACTTC
. | TRBJ2-1 | . | TRBV18 | CASSPTLREVFEFF | TGTGCCAGCTCACCGACCCTTCGAGAGGTATTTGAGTTCTTC
. | TRBJ2-6 | . | TRBV19 | CASSIVQLSGANVLTF | TGTGCCAGTAGTATAGTACAGCTCTCTGGGGCCAACGTCCTGACTTTC
TRBD1 | TRBJ1-5 | . | TRBV7-6 | CASSFGTGDQPQHF | TGTGCCAGCAGCTTCGGGACAGGGGATCAGCCCCAGCATTTT
. | TRBJ1-1 | . | TRBV4-1 | CASSQEQGTTLHTEAFF | TGCGCCAGCAGCCAAGAACAAGGGACAACTCTTCACACTGAAGCTTTCTTT
. | TRBJ1-2 | few | TRBV6-1 | CASSEAPRANAGYTF | TGTGCCAGCAGTGAAGCGCCCAGGGCGAATGCGGGCTACACCTTC
. | TRBJ2-1 | . | TRBV7-3 | CASSPSVGARNEQFF | TGTGCCAGCAGCCCGTCCGTTGGGGCGCGCAATGAGCAGTTCTTC
. | TRBJ1-4 | . | TRBV6-5 | CASGGGWNEKLFF | TGTGCCAGCGGTGGGGGGTGGAATGAAAAACTGTTTTTT
. | TRBJ2-2 | . | TRBV4-1 | CASSPVRGNTGELFF | TGCGCCAGCAGCCCCGTCCGGGGGAACACCGGGGAGCTGTTTTTT
. | TRBJ2-1 | few | TRBV29-1 | CSVTSSGEQFF | TGCAGCGTGACTAGTTCGGGTGAGCAGTTCTTC
. | TRBJ1-1 | . | TRBV9 | CASSVDTLNTEAFF | TGTGCCAGCAGCGTCGACACCTTGAACACTGAAGCTTTCTTT
. | TRBJ2-3 | . | TRBV4-1 | CASSPGRGGTDTQYF | TGCGCCAGCAGCCCCGGGAGAGGGGGCACAGATACGCAGTATTTT
. | TRBJ1-6 | . | TRBV2 | CASSELRGDNSPLHF | TGTGCCAGCAGTGAACTGCGGGGGGATAATTCCCCCCTCCACTTT
TRBD2 | TRBJ2-3 | . | TRBV5-1 | CASSPGTSGSTDTQYF | TGCGCCAGCAGCCCCGGGACTAGCGGGAGCACAGATACGCAGTATTTT
TRBD1 | TRBJ2-4 | . | TRBV30 | CAWKRGTGATKNIQYF | TGTGCCTGGAAAAGGGGGACAGGGGCAACCAAAAACATTCAGTACTTC
TRBD2 | TRBJ2-1 | . | TRBV18 | CASSPALAITEQFF | TGTGCCAGCTCACCAGCACTAGCGATAACTGAGCAGTTCTTC
TRBD1 | TRBJ1-2 | . | TRBV2 | CASPGRRQGSGYTF | TGTGCCAGCCCTGGTAGGCGACAGGGATCGGGCTACACCTTC
TRBD1 | TRBJ2-7 | . | TRBV7-6 | CASSPGQPYEQYF | TGTGCCAGCAGCCCGGGACAGCCCTACGAGCAGTACTTC
. | TRBJ2-4 | . | TRBV7-3 | CASSLEHKNIQYF | TGTGCCAGCAGCTTAGAACATAAAAACATTCAGTACTTC
TRBD2 | TRBJ2-7 | . | TRBV27 | CASSLGPSGSEQYF | TGTGCCAGCAGTTTAGGTCCTAGCGGGAGCGAGCAGTACTTC
TRBD2 | TRBJ2-2 | . | TRBV2 | CASGRDYSTGELFF | TGTGCCAGCGGCCGGGACTACTCCACCGGGGAGCTGTTTTTT
TRBD1 | TRBJ2-7 | . | TRBV7-8 | CASSRKRDRPYEQYF | TGTGCCAGCAGTCGTAAAAGGGACAGGCCCTACGAGCAGTACTTC
TRBD2 | TRBJ2-7 | . | TRBV5-1 | CASSWGGRSYEQYF | TGCGCCAGCAGCTGGGGGGGACGGTCCTACGAGCAGTACTTC
. | TRBJ2-3 | . | TRBV4-1 | CASSQERADTQYF | TGCGCCAGCAGCCAAGAAAGAGCAGATACGCAGTATTTT
TRBD1 | TRBJ2-7 | . | TRBV29-1 | CSVDPGQGPYEQYF | TGCAGCGTTGATCCGGGACAGGGGCCCTACGAGCAGTACTTC
. | TRBJ2-3 | . | TRBV9 | CASSVDRSPSTDTQYF | TGTGCCAGCAGCGTAGACAGATCACCCTCCACAGATACGCAGTATTTT
TRBD2 | TRBJ2-2 | . | TRBV5-1 | CASSLGLATGELFF | TGCGCCAGCAGCTTGGGACTAGCGACCGGGGAGCTGTTTTTT